This T cell receptor (beta chain) was obtained from a study of cytotoxic CD8 clonotypes in ibrutinib-treated CLL. Profiling relied on immunoSEQ multiplex PCR, and the TCRdb table lists in-frame clones only, not all of them. This sample has tens of thousands of clones, with around three fifths found just once. V was shortened by 2 bases and J by 0 bases, with 13 bases between the two germline ends. The CDR3 runs to 16 residues. Germline V gives CDR1 MDHEN, CDR2 SYDVKM. Frozen-stored PBMCs produced approximately 2 micrograms of genomic DNA for TCR beta libraries. Study-level findings and limits: Investigators sampled sustained-remission and progressing patients at differing times. T-cell clonality at baseline went above that of age-matched healthy donors and rose and fell with circulating CD8+ T-cell counts.

To note about this clone: Its matching antigen is unknown.

The specimen comprised PBMCs, sampled after 12 months of ibrutinib treatment. The chain employs TRBV28 and TRBJ1-1, with D possibly TRBD1 on 6 matching bases. This TCR was recovered from a human donor with chronic lymphocytic leukemia. The CDR3 spells CASSLLGAFMNTEAFF. The CDR3, as DNA: TGTGCCAGCAGTTTACTGGGGGCCTTCATGAACACTGAAGCTTTCTTT. The full variable domain, completed using reference TRBV28 and TRBJ1-1, is DVKVTQSSRYLVKRTGEKVFLECVQDMDHENMFWYRQDPGLGLRLIYFSYDVKMKEKGDIPEGYSVSREKKERFSLILESASTNQTSMYLCASSLLGAFMNTEAFFGQGTRLTVV.